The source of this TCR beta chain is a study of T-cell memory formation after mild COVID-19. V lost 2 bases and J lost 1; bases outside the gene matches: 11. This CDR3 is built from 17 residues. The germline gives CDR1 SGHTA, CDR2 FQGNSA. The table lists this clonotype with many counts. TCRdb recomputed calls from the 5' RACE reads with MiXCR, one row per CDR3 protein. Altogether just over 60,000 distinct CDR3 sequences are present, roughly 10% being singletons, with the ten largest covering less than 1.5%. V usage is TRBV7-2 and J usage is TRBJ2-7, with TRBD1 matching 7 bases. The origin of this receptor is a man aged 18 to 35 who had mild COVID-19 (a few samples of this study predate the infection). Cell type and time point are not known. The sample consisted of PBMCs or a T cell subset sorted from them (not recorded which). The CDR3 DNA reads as TGTGCCAGCAGCTTAAGTTACTCCGGGACAGTATCCTACGAGCAGTACTTC. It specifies CASSLSYSGTVSYEQYF. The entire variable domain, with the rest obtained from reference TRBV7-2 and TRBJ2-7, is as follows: GAGVSQSPSNKVTEKGKDVELRCDPISGHTALYWYRQSLGQGLEFLIYFQGNSAPDKSGLPSDRFSAERTGGSVSTLTIQRTQQEDSAVYLCASSLSYSGTVSYEQYFGPGTRLTVT.